This is a list of T cell receptor beta chains from one sample in a study of blood T cells in healthy people across ages. In TCRdb, the 5' RACE reads were re-called with MiXCR into one record per CDR3 protein. This sample carries about 1.5 million distinct CDR3 sequences, approximately 38% of them seen once, and the ten largest clones take 7% to 9%. Sequencing was performed on blood. These receptors were taken from a woman under 30 in good health. Both conserved end residues are part of each CDR3. The order of the fields is V gene, D gene, CDR3 length, clone size, J gene, CDR3 DNA, CDR3 protein. The D gene is left open where the match is weak. Clone size, where shown, is once, few, many, or a class for clones that have expanded.

V: TRBV4-1; D: TRBD1; length: 15; size: NA; J: TRBJ2-2; DNA: TGCGCCAGCAGCCAAGAAAGGGGGCGCACCGGGGAGCTGTTTTTT; CDR3: CASSQERGRTGELFF
V: TRBV3-1; D: TRBD1; length: 13; size: NA; J: TRBJ1-2; DNA: TGTGCCAGCAATGGACAGGGTAACTATTGCTACACCTTC; CDR3: CASNGQGNYCYTF
V: TRBV28; D: TRBD1; length: 14; size: NA; J: TRBJ2-2; DNA: TGTGCCAGCAGTTTAACAGGGGCGGTCGGGGAGCTGTTTTTT; CDR3: CASSLTGAVGELFF
V: TRBV10-3; D: NA; length: 12; size: few; J: TRBJ2-7; DNA: TGTGCCATCAGTGAGGATCCCTACGAGCAGTACTTC; CDR3: CAISEDPYEQYF
V: TRBV10-3; D: TRBD2; length: 14; size: few; J: TRBJ2-5; DNA: TGTGCCACCCAGGGTAGCGGGATAATTCTTGAGCAGTACTTC; CDR3: CATQGSGIILEQYF
V: TRBV4-2; D: NA; length: 15; size: NA; J: TRBJ2-1; DNA: TGTGCCAGCAGCCAAGCTCGGACAGTCTACAATGAGCAGTTCTTC; CDR3: CASSQARTVYNEQFF
V: TRBV5-1; D: TRBD2; length: 15; size: NA; J: TRBJ2-7; DNA: TGCGCCAGCAGCTTGGCGACTAGCGGGGGCGTAGAGCAGTACTTC; CDR3: CASSLATSGGVEQYF
V: TRBV20-1; D: TRBD1; length: 17; size: few; J: TRBJ2-7; DNA: TGCAGTGCTACCGGGACAGGGGGTATCGAGGGACCACTGAGATTGTACTTC; CDR3: CSATGTGGIEGPLRLYF
V: TRBV6-1; D: NA; length: 15; size: NA; J: TRBJ2-7; DNA: TGTGCCAGCAGTGCACCGACGGAAAGCTCCTACGAGCAGTACTTC; CDR3: CASSAPTESSYEQYF
V: TRBV5-1; D: NA; length: 16; size: NA; J: TRBJ2-2; DNA: TGCGCCAGCAGCTTGGAGCAGGGACCCCACACCGGGGAGCTGTTTTTT; CDR3: CASSLEQGPHTGELFF
V: TRBV20-1; D: TRBD2; length: 13; size: NA; J: TRBJ2-7; DNA: TGCAGTGCTAGACTAGCGGATTCCTACGAGCAGTACTTC; CDR3: CSARLADSYEQYF
V: TRBV12-5; D: NA; length: 11; size: NA; J: TRBJ2-7; DNA: TGTGCTAGTGGCCACCAATACGAGCAGTACTTC; CDR3: CASGHQYEQYF
V: TRBV6-5; D: NA; length: 13; size: few; J: TRBJ2-2; DNA: TGTGCCAGCAGTTACCAGAACACCGGGGAGCTGTTTTTT; CDR3: CASSYQNTGELFF
V: TRBV27; D: TRBD1; length: 15; size: few; J: TRBJ2-7; DNA: TGTGCCAGCAGCCCCCAGAGACAGGGGGCGTACGAGCAGTACTTC; CDR3: CASSPQRQGAYEQYF
V: TRBV10-3; D: NA; length: 13; size: few; J: TRBJ2-5; DNA: TGTGCCATCACGGCAGCCCCAGGAGAGACCCAGTACTTC; CDR3: CAITAAPGETQYF
V: TRBV7-2; D: NA; length: 14; size: NA; J: TRBJ1-1; DNA: TGTGCCAGCAGCTCGATACACAGGAACACTGAAGCTTTCTTT; CDR3: CASSSIHRNTEAFF
V: TRBV3-1; D: TRBD2; length: 17; size: NA; J: TRBJ2-5; DNA: TGTGCCAGCAGCCTTGGGACTAGCGGGCCCATTGCGAAGACCCAGTACTTC; CDR3: CASSLGTSGPIAKTQYF
V: TRBV11-2; D: NA; length: 16; size: few; J: TRBJ2-5; DNA: TGTGCCAGCAGCTCAGACGGACCGTGGAGGGAAGAGACCCAGTACTTC; CDR3: CASSSDGPWREETQYF
V: TRBV3-1; D: TRBD2; length: 15; size: NA; J: TRBJ2-3; DNA: TGTGCCAGCACCCAGACTAGCGGGGGCACAGATACGCAGTATTTT; CDR3: CASTQTSGGTDTQYF
V: TRBV28; D: NA; length: 15; size: NA; J: TRBJ2-7; DNA: TGTGCCAGCATCCCCCAACGAGGCAACTCGTACGAGCAGTACTTC; CDR3: CASIPQRGNSYEQYF
V: TRBV6-6; D: TRBD1; length: 17; size: NA; J: TRBJ2-7; DNA: TGTGCCAGCAGTTCCCGGGACAGGGGCCTCCCCGTCTACGAGCAGTACTTC; CDR3: CASSSRDRGLPVYEQYF
V: TRBV14; D: NA; length: 14; size: NA; J: TRBJ1-2; DNA: TGTGCCAGCAGTCCAGGGGTTACTAACTATGGCTACACCTTC; CDR3: CASSPGVTNYGYTF
V: TRBV6-6; D: NA; length: 16; size: NA; J: TRBJ2-7; DNA: TGTGCCAGCAGTTCGACTCGGGGCGGGACCGGTCACGAGCAGTACTTC; CDR3: CASSSTRGGTGHEQYF
V: TRBV9; D: NA; length: 14; size: NA; J: TRBJ2-3; DNA: TGTGCCAGCAGCCCCCTCGGGGCCCCCGGTACGCAGTATTTT; CDR3: CASSPLGAPGTQYF
V: TRBV6-2/TRBV6-3; D: NA; length: 14; size: NA; J: TRBJ1-5; DNA: TGTGCCAGCAGTTACTATGGGGGCGGTCAGCCCCAGCATTTT; CDR3: CASSYYGGGQPQHF
V: TRBV25-1; D: NA; length: 14; size: NA; J: TRBJ2-1; DNA: TGTGCCAGCAGTGCCAGGGTACTACTGCGTGAGCAGTTCTTC; CDR3: CASSARVLLREQFF
V: TRBV11-1; D: NA; length: 15; size: NA; J: TRBJ2-3; DNA: TGTGCCAGCACCAAAGATCAGGCTAGACAAGATACGCAGTATTTT; CDR3: CASTKDQARQDTQYF
V: TRBV7-9; D: TRBD1; length: 16; size: NA; J: TRBJ1-6; DNA: TGTGCCAGCAGGCTGGACAGGGGGCCGGGTAATTCACCCCTCCACTTT; CDR3: CASRLDRGPGNSPLHF
V: TRBV6-2/TRBV6-3; D: TRBD2; length: 14; size: NA; J: TRBJ2-1; DNA: TGTGCCAGCAGTTACGGGACTACCATCAATGAGCAGTTCTTC; CDR3: CASSYGTTINEQFF
V: TRBV27; D: NA; length: 13; size: NA; J: TRBJ2-6; DNA: TGTGCCAGCAGTGTGGACAGCTACAACGTCCTGACTTTC; CDR3: CASSVDSYNVLTF
V: TRBV24-1; D: NA; length: 14; size: NA; J: TRBJ2-5; DNA: TGTGCCACCATTGGTAGGAGGGACCAAGAGACCCAGTACTTC; CDR3: CATIGRRDQETQYF
V: TRBV5-1; D: TRBD1; length: 16; size: few; J: TRBJ1-1; DNA: TGCGCCAGCAGCGACCCGAGGACAGGGGGTAGCACTGAAGCTTTCTTT; CDR3: CASSDPRTGGSTEAFF
V: TRBV4-1; D: NA; length: 16; size: NA; J: TRBJ2-7; DNA: TGCGCCAGCAGCCAAGGGTCCCTAGGGTCCCCCTACGAGCAGTACTTC; CDR3: CASSQGSLGSPYEQYF
V: TRBV20-1; D: NA; length: 16; size: NA; J: TRBJ2-5; DNA: TGCAGTGCTAGAGACCTGGCGGGCGGGGAACAAGAGACCCAGTACTTC; CDR3: CSARDLAGGEQETQYF
V: TRBV6-5; D: TRBD2; length: 18; size: NA; J: TRBJ2-1; DNA: TGTGCCAGCAGTTACTCGGTGACTAGCGGGCTATCCTACAATGAGCAGTTCTTC; CDR3: CASSYSVTSGLSYNEQFF
V: TRBV29-1; D: NA; length: 15; size: few; J: TRBJ2-1; DNA: TGCAGCGTTGAAGTAATGGGTCTTACCTACAATGAGCAGTTCTTC; CDR3: CSVEVMGLTYNEQFF
V: TRBV11-2; D: NA; length: 14; size: NA; J: TRBJ1-2; DNA: TGTGCCAGCAGCTTAGTAGGCGGGCCGGGTGGCTACACCTTC; CDR3: CASSLVGGPGGYTF
V: TRBV3-1; D: TRBD1; length: 17; size: NA; J: TRBJ2-6; DNA: TGTGCCAGCAGCCCGGACAGGGGCCCGACTGGGGCCAACGTCCTGACTTTC; CDR3: CASSPDRGPTGANVLTF
V: TRBV4-1; D: NA; length: 16; size: NA; J: TRBJ2-2; DNA: TGCGCCAGCAGCCAAGTGGGTGATGGGAACACCGGGGAGCTGTTTTTT; CDR3: CASSQVGDGNTGELFF
V: TRBV3-1; D: TRBD2; length: 16; size: NA; J: TRBJ2-3; DNA: TGTGCCCGCAGCCCCAGGACTAGCGGGGGGCGAGATACGCAGTATTTT; CDR3: CARSPRTSGGRDTQYF
V: TRBV20-1; D: NA; length: 13; size: NA; J: TRBJ2-3; DNA: TGCAGTGCTGAGCAGGATTACACAGATACGCAGTATTTT; CDR3: CSAEQDYTDTQYF
V: TRBV4-1; D: NA; length: 16; size: NA; J: TRBJ2-7; DNA: TGCGCCAGCAGCCACATGGGGAGGGACAAATACAATGAGCAGTACTTC; CDR3: CASSHMGRDKYNEQYF
V: TRBV6-1; D: TRBD2; length: 18; size: NA; J: TRBJ2-7; DNA: TGTGCCAGCAGTGAATCCAGTCCCGGGACTAGCGGGTCGTACGAGCAGTACTTC; CDR3: CASSESSPGTSGSYEQYF
V: TRBV4-1; D: TRBD2; length: 17; size: NA; J: TRBJ2-7; DNA: TGCGCCAGCAGCCCTTCCGCTCTAGCGGGGGAACGGGGCGAGCAGTACTTC; CDR3: CASSPSALAGERGEQYF
V: TRBV10-3; D: TRBD1; length: 13; size: few; J: TRBJ1-2; DNA: TGTGCCATCACCCCGACAGGGTCCTATGGCTACACCTTC; CDR3: CAITPTGSYGYTF
V: TRBV5-6; D: NA; length: 16; size: NA; J: TRBJ2-1; DNA: TGTGCCAGCAGCCCTAATAGGCGGGGCCCCATTGATGAGCAGTTCTTC; CDR3: CASSPNRRGPIDEQFF
V: TRBV20-1; D: TRBD1; length: 14; size: NA; J: TRBJ2-7; DNA: TGCAGTGCTAGGGCCGGGACAGAGGGTAACGAGCAGTACTTC; CDR3: CSARAGTEGNEQYF
V: TRBV4-1; D: TRBD2; length: 16; size: NA; J: TRBJ2-7; DNA: TGCGCCAGCAGCCAAGGGACTAGCGGAATCCATTACGAGCAGTACTTC; CDR3: CASSQGTSGIHYEQYF
V: TRBV5-1; D: NA; length: 15; size: few; J: TRBJ2-2; DNA: TGCGCCAGCAGCTCTGGGACCCTTAACACCGGGGAGCTGTTTTTT; CDR3: CASSSGTLNTGELFF
V: TRBV3-1; D: TRBD2; length: 15; size: few; J: TRBJ2-7; DNA: TGTGCCAGCAGCCAACTAGCGGGAGGGCCTTACGAGCAGTACTTC; CDR3: CASSQLAGGPYEQYF
V: TRBV18; D: NA; length: 13; size: NA; J: TRBJ1-1; DNA: TGTGCCGGGGCTGGGGGGATCGACACTGAAGCTTTCTTT; CDR3: CAGAGGIDTEAFF